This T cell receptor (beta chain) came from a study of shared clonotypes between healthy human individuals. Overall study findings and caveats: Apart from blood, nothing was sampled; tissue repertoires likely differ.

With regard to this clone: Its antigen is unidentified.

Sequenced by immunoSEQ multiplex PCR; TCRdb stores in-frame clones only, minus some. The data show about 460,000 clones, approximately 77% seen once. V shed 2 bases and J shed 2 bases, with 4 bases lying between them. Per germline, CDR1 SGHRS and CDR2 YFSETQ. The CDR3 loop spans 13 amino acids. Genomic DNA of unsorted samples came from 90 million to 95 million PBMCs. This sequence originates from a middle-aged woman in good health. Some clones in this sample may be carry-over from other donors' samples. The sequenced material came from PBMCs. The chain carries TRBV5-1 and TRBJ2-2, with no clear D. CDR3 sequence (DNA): TGCGCCAGCAGCTTTGGCAACACCGGGGAGCTGTTTTTT. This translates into CASSFGNTGELFF. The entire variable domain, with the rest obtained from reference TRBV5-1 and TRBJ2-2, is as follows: KAGVTQTPRYLIKTRGQQVTLSCSPISGHRSVSWYQQTPGQGLQFLFEYFSETQRNKGNFPGRFSGRQFSNSRSEMNVSTLELGDSALYLCASSFGNTGELFFGEGSRLTVL.